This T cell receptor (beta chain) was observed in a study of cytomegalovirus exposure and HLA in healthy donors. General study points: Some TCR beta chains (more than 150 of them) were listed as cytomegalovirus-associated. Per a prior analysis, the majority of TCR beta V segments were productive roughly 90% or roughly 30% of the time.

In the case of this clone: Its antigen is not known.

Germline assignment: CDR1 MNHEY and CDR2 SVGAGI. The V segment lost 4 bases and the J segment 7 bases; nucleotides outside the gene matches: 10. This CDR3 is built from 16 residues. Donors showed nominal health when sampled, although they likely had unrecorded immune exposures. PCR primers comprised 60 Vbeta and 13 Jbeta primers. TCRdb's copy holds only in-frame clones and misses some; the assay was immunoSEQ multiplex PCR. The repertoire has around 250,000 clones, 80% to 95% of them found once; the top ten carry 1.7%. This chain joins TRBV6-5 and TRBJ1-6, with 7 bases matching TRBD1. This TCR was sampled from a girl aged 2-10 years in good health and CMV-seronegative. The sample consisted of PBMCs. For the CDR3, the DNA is TGTGCCAGCAGTTTAGGGGTAGGGGGCGGCAATTCACCCCTCCACTTT. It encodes CASSLGVGGGNSPLHF.